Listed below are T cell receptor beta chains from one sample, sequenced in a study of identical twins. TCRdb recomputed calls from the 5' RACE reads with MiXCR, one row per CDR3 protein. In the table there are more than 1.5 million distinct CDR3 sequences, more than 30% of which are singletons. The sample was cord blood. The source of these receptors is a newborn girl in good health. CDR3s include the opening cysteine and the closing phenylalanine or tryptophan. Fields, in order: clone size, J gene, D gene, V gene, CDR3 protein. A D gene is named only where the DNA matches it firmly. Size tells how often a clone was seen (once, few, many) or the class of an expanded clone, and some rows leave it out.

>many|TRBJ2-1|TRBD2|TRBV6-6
CASTTGTSSREQFF
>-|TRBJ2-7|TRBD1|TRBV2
CARGTGGYEQYF
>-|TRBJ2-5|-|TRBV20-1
CSAAALGQNEEQYF
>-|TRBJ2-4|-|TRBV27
CASSFLRLAKNIQYF
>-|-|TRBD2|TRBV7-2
CASSLASGGSYNEQYF
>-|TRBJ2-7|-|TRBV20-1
CSARSSGLNYEQYF
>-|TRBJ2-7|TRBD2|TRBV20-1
CSARPSGSSYEQYF
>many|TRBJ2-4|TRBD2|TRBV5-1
CASSFQGLLVAKNIQYF
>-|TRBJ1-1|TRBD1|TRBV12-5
CASGLVMGQGMNTEAFF
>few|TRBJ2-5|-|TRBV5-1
CASSLTGPKETQYF